Sequencing of this T cell receptor beta chain was carried out in a study of T cell changes during pregnancy in multiple sclerosis. The germline V gene has CDR1 SGHVS and CDR2 FQNEAQ. This CDR3 is built from 15 residues. V gave up 3 bases and J gave up 6 bases; unmatched junction bases: 9. Repertoires were generated with immunoSEQ multiplex PCR, while TCRdb's copy carries only in-frame clones and drops some. The sample holds fewer than 140,000 clones, 91% seen once. The V and J genes are TRBV7-8 and TRBJ1-2; 8 bases fit TRBD1. This clonotype was sampled from a female donor with multiple sclerosis, enrolled in a pregnancy study. The sequencing here drew on peripheral blood, taken before pregnancy. CDR3: CASSLHLSRGHGYTF. CDR3 nucleotides: TGTGCCAGCAGCTTGCACCTTTCCAGGGGGCATGGCTACACCTTC.